The rows below give T cell receptor beta chains drawn from one sample of a study of regulatory T cells in long-lasting Graves disease. TCRdb ran MiXCR on the multiplex PCR reads and lists one entry per CDR3 protein. The table has 400,000 to 500,000 distinct CDR3 sequences, around 17% seen once. The data also belong to a second study, concerning T cells in Graves' hyperthyroidism and ophthalmopathy.

The sample was peripheral blood mononuclear cells (PBMCs), taken at new diagnosis, from a patient treated with antithyroid drugs. The origin of the receptors is a woman in her late teens or twenties with Graves disease. CDR3s include the opening cysteine and the closing phenylalanine or tryptophan. The order of the fields is J gene, clone size, V gene, D gene, CDR3 protein, CDR3 DNA. D genes are given only for firm matches. Some rows mark clone size as missing; the rest say once, few, many or name a class of expanded clone.

>TRBJ2-3|-|TRBV10-2|-
CATQKSDTQYF
TGCGCCACCCAGAAGTCGGATACGCAGTATTTT
>TRBJ1-1|many|TRBV28|-
CASTVAPFGAFF
TGTGCCAGCACTGTGGCCCCATTTGGCGCTTTCTTT
>TRBJ1-2|many|TRBV12-3/TRBV12-4|-
CASSQSSGAGVGYTF
TGTGCCAGCAGTCAGAGCTCTGGGGCAGGGGTCGGCTACACCTTC
>TRBJ2-7|many|TRBV4-1|TRBD2
CASSLSGAPSGTYEQYF
TGCGCCAGCAGCCTATCCGGAGCTCCTAGCGGGACGTACGAGCAGTACTTC
>TRBJ1-2|few|TRBV30|-
CAWSVWRGTNYGYTF
TGTGCCTGGAGTGTATGGAGGGGAACTAACTATGGCTACACCTTC
>TRBJ2-5|many|TRBV11-1|TRBD2
CASSLTAGGVETQYF
TGTGCCAGCAGCTTAACAGCGGGAGGGGTTGAGACCCAGTACTTC
>TRBJ2-1|few|TRBV6-1|-
CASSYGRAGEQFF
TGTGCCAGCAGTTACGGTCGGGCAGGCGAGCAGTTCTTC
>TRBJ2-1|few|TRBV5-4|TRBD2
CASSPEGLAGYYNEQFF
TGTGCCAGCAGCCCGGAGGGACTAGCGGGATACTACAATGAGCAGTTCTTC
>TRBJ2-7|few|TRBV20-1|TRBD2
CSATWREIPHEQYF
TGCAGTGCCACTTGGCGGGAGATTCCCCACGAGCAGTACTTC
>TRBJ2-7|-|TRBV6-2/TRBV6-3|TRBD1
CASRGPGTGANEQYF
TGTGCCAGCAGGGGCCCCGGGACAGGGGCCAACGAGCAGTACTTC
>TRBJ1-4|few|TRBV11-3|TRBD1
CANSIPQAGTGREKLFF
TGTGCCAACAGCATACCTCAAGCCGGGACAGGGCGGGAAAAACTGTTTTTT
>TRBJ2-5|many|TRBV7-2|-
CASNPDSGPTQYF
TGTGCCAGCAACCCGGACTCAGGTCCGACCCAGTACTTC
>TRBJ2-5|many|TRBV30|TRBD1
CAWTAGGPKGETQYF
TGTGCCTGGACGGCAGGGGGCCCAAAAGGGGAGACCCAGTACTTC
>TRBJ2-3|-|TRBV5-6|-
CASSLSWRTSDTQYF
TGTGCCAGCAGCTTGTCCTGGCGCACTAGCGATACGCAGTATTTT
>TRBJ2-2|few|TRBV4-1|TRBD1
CASSQGAGTGGSYGGELFF
TGCGCCAGCAGCCAAGGGGCCGGGACAGGGGGCTCGTATGGCGGGGAGCTGTTTTTT
>TRBJ2-2|-|TRBV20-1|TRBD2
CSARDQRGPGELFF
TGCAGTGCTAGAGATCAGCGGGGGCCCGGGGAGCTGTTTTTT
>TRBJ2-3|few|TRBV29-1|TRBD2
CSVVLAGGPNTQYF
TGCAGCGTAGTACTAGCGGGAGGGCCTAATACGCAGTATTTT
>TRBJ1-1|many|TRBV6-2/TRBV6-3|TRBD1
CASSDGTGAPNTEAFF
TGTGCCAGCAGTGACGGGACAGGGGCTCCGAACACTGAAGCTTTCTTT
>TRBJ2-2|many|TRBV20-1|TRBD2
CSAREREYTGELFF
TGCAGTGCTAGGGAGCGGGAGTACACCGGGGAGCTGTTTTTT
>TRBJ2-1|many|TRBV11-3|TRBD2
CASSSSGAYNEQFF
TGTGCCAGCAGTTCTAGCGGGGCATACAATGAGCAGTTCTTC
>TRBJ2-1|many|TRBV11-2|TRBD2
CASSSSGRTVYNEQFF
TGTGCCAGCAGTAGTAGCGGGAGGACTGTTTACAATGAGCAGTTCTTC
>TRBJ2-7|few|TRBV9|TRBD2
CASKPLAGGPDEQYF
TGTGCCAGTAAACCCTTAGCGGGAGGGCCCGACGAGCAGTACTTC
>TRBJ2-6|-|TRBV4-2|TRBD1
CASSQDTRRGSRSGANVLTF
TGTGCCAGCAGCCAAGATACCCGCAGGGGGTCTCGATCTGGGGCCAACGTCCTGACTTTC
>TRBJ2-3|few|TRBV20-1|-
CSARGDSDTQYF
TGCAGTGCTAGAGGGGACTCAGATACGCAGTATTTT
>TRBJ2-6|few|TRBV5-1|-
CASSLSRARGISGANVLTF
TGCGCCAGCAGCTTGTCTCGGGCCAGAGGTATCTCTGGGGCCAACGTCCTGACTTTC
>TRBJ1-4|few|TRBV11-2|TRBD1
CASSFETGVEKLFF
TGTGCCAGCAGCTTTGAGACAGGGGTCGAAAAACTGTTTTTT
>TRBJ2-7|many|TRBV6-2/TRBV6-3|TRBD2
CASSYRRGAYEQYF
TGTGCCAGCAGTTACAGGCGGGGGGCCTACGAGCAGTACTTC
>TRBJ2-7|many|TRBV7-2|-
CASSLTGTSSYEQYF
TGTGCCAGCAGTTTAACAGGGACGAGCTCCTACGAGCAGTACTTC
>TRBJ1-4|-|TRBV5-1|TRBD1
CASSLAGQAAANEKLFF
TGCGCCAGCAGCTTAGCCGGACAGGCGGCGGCTAATGAAAAACTGTTTTTT
>TRBJ2-7|many|TRBV28|-
CASSLGRGFVYEQYF
TGTGCCAGCAGTTTAGGGAGAGGGTTTGTCTACGAGCAGTACTTC
>TRBJ1-1|-|TRBV10-3|-
CAITDGKNTEAFF
TGTGCCATCACGGACGGCAAGAACACTGAAGCTTTCTTT
>TRBJ1-4|many|TRBV2|-
CASSEIDSATNEKLFF
TGTGCCAGCAGTGAAATTGACAGCGCAACTAATGAAAAACTGTTTTTT
>TRBJ2-1|-|TRBV2|-
CASRAGTYHNEQSF
TGTGCCAGCAGAGCCGGGACTTACCACAATGAGCAGTCCTTC
>TRBJ1-5|many|TRBV7-8|-
CASSLSGVRNQPQHF
TGTGCCAGCAGCTTATCAGGGGTTCGAAATCAGCCCCAGCATTTT
>TRBJ2-3|-|TRBV9|-
CASRINVKPDTQYF
TGTGCCAGCAGGATAAATGTAAAGCCAGATACGCAGTATTTT
>TRBJ2-1|-|TRBV14|TRBD2
CASTLLAGDLREQFF
TGTGCCAGCACCCTACTAGCGGGAGATCTCCGGGAGCAGTTCTTC
>TRBJ2-3|many|TRBV7-9|-
CASSLEGVLHTDTQYF
TGTGCCAGCAGCTTAGAAGGGGTGTTGCACACAGATACGCAGTATTTT
>TRBJ2-2|few|TRBV7-2|-
CASSFIGATGELFF
TGTGCCAGCAGTTTCATAGGGGCCACCGGGGAGCTGTTTTTT
>TRBJ1-1|many|TRBV2|-
CASSFLTQGDSEAFF
TGTGCCAGCAGCTTCCTCACACAGGGTGATTCTGAAGCTTTCTTT
>TRBJ1-5|few|TRBV28|-
CASSLSYYQPQHF
TGTGCCAGCAGTTTAAGCTACTATCAGCCCCAGCATTTT
>TRBJ1-4|few|TRBV20-1|-
CSAPRGSYRIF
TGCAGTGCACCCCGGGGGTCGTACAGGATTTTT
>TRBJ2-7|many|TRBV18|-
CASSPRSITSLVYEQYF
TGTGCCAGCTCACCACGAAGTATTACATCCTTGGTCTACGAGCAGTACTTC
>TRBJ2-7|many|TRBV18|-
CASSPQQFYEQYF
TGTGCCAGCTCACCACAACAGTTCTACGAGCAGTACTTC
>TRBJ1-6|-|TRBV7-6|-
CASSLQTVPNSPLHF
TGTGCCAGCAGCCTACAGACAGTCCCTAATTCACCCCTCCACTTT
>TRBJ2-1|many|TRBV6-2/TRBV6-3|TRBD1
CASSYGQGLYNEQFF
TGTGCCAGCAGTTACGGACAGGGTTTGTACAATGAGCAGTTCTTC
>TRBJ2-1|-|TRBV30|TRBD1
CAWASGTVYNEQFF
TGTGCCTGGGCCTCCGGGACAGTCTACAATGAGCAGTTCTTC
>TRBJ1-4|-|TRBV3-1|-
CASSSDPTRGKLFF
TGTGCCAGCAGCTCCGACCCGACGAGGGGAAAACTGTTTTTT